These 29 T cell receptor beta chains share one sample of origin, sequenced in a study of response to subunit inactivated influenza vaccine. TCRdb fed the RT-PCR reads into MiXCR, producing one record per CDR3 protein. The table records about 170,000 distinct CDR3 sequences, over 9.5% of them present only once. This same sample was also part of a study on T cells expressing NK-cell markers. This second study notes: Template switching by 5'RACE with UMIs generated the TCR beta cDNA.

The source material was CD8+ T cells sorted from PBMCs, sampled about 11 days after vaccination. These receptors all come from a man aged 45-65 years who received an inactivated influenza vaccine.

This clonotype has just a few counts. An end of the junction does not agree with germline; a read error may underlie this. The rearrangement joins TRBV12-3 or TRBV12-4 to TRBJ2-3; D gene unclear. The CDR3 has 12 residues. CDR3 nucleotide sequence: TGTGCCAGCAGTTTAGTTGGCCGGACCCCCTTTTTT. It translates to CASSLVGRTPFF.

The rearrangement links TRBV13 to TRBJ2-3; D call uncertain. This CDR3 region has 13 residues. Germline CDR1 is PRHDT and CDR2 is FYEKMQ (reference sequence). V shed 2 bases and J shed 3 bases, with 6 bases lying between them. The CDR3 loop is CASSLKGTDTQYF. The DNA for the CDR3 is TGTGCCAGCAGCTTAAAGGGAACAGATACGCAGTATTTT.

This clonotype has only a few counts. The chain joins TRBV12-3 or TRBV12-4 to TRBJ2-7, with D hard to call. V shed 7 bases and J shed 2 bases, with 9 bases lying between them. The CDR3 spans 12 residues. This CDR3 reads CASTVGTYEQYF. CDR3 in DNA: TGTGCCAGCACGGTAGGAACCTACGAGCAGTACTTC.

This clonotype was counted between two and nine times. The chain uses TRBV15 and TRBJ1-4, with D perhaps TRBD1 (5 bases). Trimming cost V 8 bases and J 4 bases, with 17 bases left between them. Germline CDR1 LNHNV, CDR2 YYDKDF (reference sequence). CDR3 length equals 15 residues. Here the CDR3 DNA reads TGTGCCACCGCGTACGAAGGGGTCTTTAATGAAAAACTGTTTTTT. Encoded protein: CATAYEGVFNEKLFF. Supplemented by reference TRBV15 and TRBJ1-4, the full variable domain reads DAMVIQNPRYQVTQFGKPVTLSCSQTLNHNVMYWYQQKSSQAPKLLFHYYDKDFNNEADTPDNFQSRRPNTSFCFLDIRSPGLGDTAMYLCATAYEGVFNEKLFFGSGTQLSVL.

The chain has TRBV7-9 and TRBJ1-2; tentative D call: TRBD1 (6 bases). Germline CDR1 and CDR2: SEHNR and FQNEAQ (reference sequence). The V end lost 0 bases, the J end lost 7 bases, and 21 bases lay between the germline ends. The CDR3 extends over 17 amino acids. This CDR3 is CASSLAPRTGLVGGYTF. CDR3 in DNA: TGTGCCAGCAGCTTAGCGCCAAGAACAGGGTTAGTAGGTGGCTACACCTTC.

This clonotype was detected only a few times. The V call is TRBV7-9, the J call TRBJ2-1; 9 nucleotides match TRBD2. This CDR3 spans 16 amino acids. V gave up 4 bases and J gave up 3 bases; unmatched junction bases: 7. CDR1 and CDR2 from the germline V gene are SEHNR and FQNEAQ (reference sequence). The CDR3 DNA follows: TGTGCCAGCAGCTCGAGAGTAGCGGGAGTCTACAATGAGCAGTTCTTC. It yields the protein CASSSRVAGVYNEQFF.

This chain links TRBV3-1 with TRBJ2-7; the match to TRBD2 covers 9 bases. CDR1 is LGHDT and CDR2 is YNNKEL in the germline V gene (reference sequence). The V segment lost 4 bases and the J segment 6 bases; nucleotides outside the gene matches: 10. This CDR3 is 15 amino acids long. The CDR3 reads CASSPIAGARGEQYF. DNA of the CDR3: TGTGCCAGCAGCCCCATAGCGGGAGCAAGGGGCGAGCAGTACTTC.

This clonotype was observed a few times. The rearrangement links TRBV15 to TRBJ2-5; D is ambiguous. V lost 4 bases and J 4 bases, leaving 19 bases between the germline ends. The CDR3 length is 16 residues. Germline CDR1 LNHNV, CDR2 YYDKDF (reference sequence). The CDR3 coding sequence is TGTGCCACCAGCACCCCTAAGGGCCCCCCAGGAGAGACCCAGTACTTC. Translating gives CATSTPKGPPGETQYF.

This clonotype was picked up a small number of times. The chain uses TRBV28 and TRBJ2-7; tentatively, D is TRBD2 (5 bases). Deletions cut 4 bases from V and 2 bases from J, with 15 bases between. The CDR3 contains 15 residues. Germline loops: CDR1 MDHEN, CDR2 SYDVKM. The CDR3 loop reads CASSSPPRGAYEQYF. The DNA for the CDR3 is TGTGCCAGCAGTTCTCCCCCCCGGGGAGCCTACGAGCAGTACTTC.

This chain links TRBV6-5 with TRBJ2-7; 10 nucleotides align to TRBD2. From germline, CDR1 is MNHEY and CDR2 SVGAGI. The V gene end was trimmed by 2 bases and the J gene end by 3 bases; junction bases not matched to a gene: 7. This CDR3 has 16 amino acids. The CDR3 sequence is CASSYGVGTSDYEQYF. The CDR3 region has the DNA TGTGCCAGCAGTTACGGGGTCGGGACTAGCGACTACGAGCAGTACTTC.

The chain couples TRBV24-1 to TRBJ2-1; tentatively, D is TRBD2 (5 bases). CDR3 length equals 13 residues. The germline CDR1 and CDR2 sequences are KGHDR and SFDVKD. The V and J ends lost 4 bases and 7 bases respectively, with 10 bases between them. CDR3 nucleotides: TGTGCCACCAGTGACCGGACTTGGAATGAGCAGTTCTTC. As protein: CATSDRTWNEQFF.

Ten or more counts support this clonotype. The chain recombines TRBV18 with TRBJ2-1; no clear D. Deletions cut 3 bases from V and 0 bases from J, with 9 bases between. The CDR3 is 15 residues long. Germline CDR1 is KGHSH and CDR2 is LQKENI. The chain's CDR3 is CASSPSPSSYNEQFF. Written as DNA, the CDR3 is TGTGCCAGCTCACCTTCGCCCAGCTCCTACAATGAGCAGTTCTTC.

This clonotype was seen many times. The chain has TRBV5-5 and TRBJ2-7, with 8 bases identical to TRBD1. CDR1 and CDR2 (germline): SGHKS, YYEKEE (reference sequence). V dropped 3 bases and J dropped 0; count of bases not matched to a gene: 2. The CDR3 length is 14 residues. CDR3 in DNA: TGTGCCAGCAGCTCCGGGACAGGCTCCTACGAGCAGTACTTC. It encodes CASSSGTGSYEQYF.

This clonotype was seen a handful of times. The chain links TRBV6-2 or TRBV6-3 to TRBJ2-7, with a weak D call TRBD2 (6 bases). Germline CDR1 is MNHEY and CDR2 is SVGEGT. The CDR3 spans 15 residues. V was trimmed by 6 bases and J by 5 bases, leaving 20 bases between them. This chain's CDR3 is CASRREEGLLHEQYF. CDR3 in DNA: TGTGCCAGCAGAAGGGAGGAGGGCCTTCTCCACGAGCAGTACTTC.

This clonotype was detected only a few times. The chain is built from TRBV3-1 and TRBJ1-6; 10 bases line up with TRBD1. J was trimmed by 7 bases and V by 3 bases; bases with no gene match: 6. CDR1 and CDR2 (germline): LGHDT, YNNKEL (reference sequence). This CDR3 spans 16 amino acids. CDR3 in DNA: TGTGCCAGCAGCCATTACGGGACAGGGGTAAATTCACCCCTCCACTTT. Amino acids: CASSHYGTGVNSPLHF.

This clonotype came up many times. The V call is TRBV6-5, the J call TRBJ1-1; D ambiguous. CDR3 length: 14 residues. Germline V lookup: CDR1 MNHEY, CDR2 SVGAGI. V gave up 0 bases and J gave up 5 bases, with 10 bases separating them. Written as DNA, the CDR3 is TGTGCCAGCAGTTACTCCCCGCTTGGGACTGAAGCTTTCTTT. The encoded protein is CASSYSPLGTEAFF.

This chain links TRBV28 with TRBJ2-7; D is unresolved. From germline, CDR1 is MDHEN and CDR2 SYDVKM. Trimming stripped 2 bases from V and 5 bases from J, with 13 bases between. This CDR3 comprises 14 residues. The CDR3 DNA reads TGTGCCAGCAGTTTAAGCGCCTCTGTCCACGAGCAGTACTTC. Its protein is CASSLSASVHEQYF.

This clonotype was seen a few times. This chain links TRBV6-1 with TRBJ1-2; D call uncertain. From germline, CDR1 is MNHNS and CDR2 SASEGT. Trimming took 7 bases from V and 9 from J, leaving 18 bases between them. The CDR3 totals 13 residues. CDR3 bases: TGTGCCAGCACCACTAAGTTGTTATATAGCTACACCTTC. Protein product: CASTTKLLYSYTF.

CDR3 DNA sequence: TGCAGTGCCCAATGGGGTGGGGAAGGCTATGGCTACACCTTC. Amino acid sequence: CSAQWGGEGYGYTF. The V call is TRBV20-1, the J call TRBJ1-2; the D is unclear. The V gene's germline CDR1 is DFQATT and CDR2 SNEGSKA (reference sequence). V was cut by 6 bases and J by 4 bases, with 18 bases left in between. This CDR3 spans 14 amino acids.

The V and J genes are TRBV2 and TRBJ1-1, with no clear D. Looked up from germline, CDR1 is SNHLY and CDR2 is FYNNEI. V gave up 7 bases and J gave up 1 base, with 16 bases separating them. The CDR3 spans 15 residues. CDR3 protein: CASNGGGTSNTEAFF. In nucleotides, the CDR3 is TGTGCCAGCAACGGAGGCGGCACTTCGAACACTGAAGCTTTCTTT.

The sample holds a few counts of this clonotype. J is TRBJ2-1 and V is TRBV4-3, with 12 bases matching TRBD2. J gave up 9 bases and V 4 bases, and 7 bases lay outside the gene matches. The CDR3 loop spans 15 amino acids. CDR1 and CDR2 from the germline V gene are LGHNA and YSLEER. The CDR3 nucleotides are TGCGCCAGCAGCCCACTAGCGGGAGGAGCTCCTGAGCAGTTCTTC. Translating gives CASSPLAGGAPEQFF.

In its sample, this clonotype was seen many times. The gene calls are TRBV6-5 and TRBJ2-1; unclear D gene. There are 10 residues in the CDR3. Germline CDR1 is MNHEY and CDR2 is SVGAGI. Trimming shortened V by 8 bases and J by 8 bases, and 7 bases separated the two germline ends. CDR3 DNA: TGTGCCAGCGGGTGGGATGAGCAGTTCTTC. It encodes CASGWDEQFF.

This clonotype was counted many times. The gene calls are TRBV4-1 and TRBJ2-5; TRBD2 might be the D (5 bases). Germline V gene data show CDR1 as MGHRA and CDR2 as YSYEKL. This CDR3 is built from 14 residues. Trimming removed 4 bases from V and 2 bases from J, with 11 bases in between. The DNA of the CDR3 is TGCGCCAGCAGCCGGACCGGGGTACAAGAGACCCAGTACTTC. This sequence encodes CASSRTGVQETQYF.

The chain uses TRBV30 and TRBJ1-2, with a possible D match to TRBD1 (6 bases). The germline V gene has CDR1 GTSNPN and CDR2 SVGIG (reference sequence). V shed 0 bases and J shed 8 bases, with 16 bases lying between them. The CDR3 consists of 14 residues. CDR3 nucleotide sequence: TGTGCCTGGAGTGTAAGGGGGACTCGATGGGGCTACACCTTC. This codes for CAWSVRGTRWGYTF. The variable domain in full, completed from reference TRBV30 and TRBJ1-2, reads SQTIHQWPATLVQPVGSPLSLECTVEGTSNPNLYWYRQAAGRGLQLLFYSVGIGQISSEVPQNLSASRPQDRQFILSSKKLLLSDSGFYLCAWSVRGTRWGYTFGSGTRLTVV.

A note on this clonotype: At one end the junction does not follow the germline gene, possibly because of a read error. V is TRBV12-3 or TRBV12-4 and J is TRBJ2-1; the D gene is possibly TRBD2 (6 bases). This CDR3 has 14 residues. The CDR3 protein is CASSLARLGFIKVF. The CDR3 bases are TGTGCCAGCAGTTTGGCTCGACTAGGATTTATAAAGGTCTTC.

This clonotype has more than one count but fewer than ten. V is TRBV4-1 and J is TRBJ2-7; 8 nucleotides agree with TRBD2. The junction had 10 bases not matched to a gene; V was cut back by 1 base and J by 2 bases. Germline V lookup: CDR1 MGHRA, CDR2 YSYEKL. The CDR3 contains 17 residues. DNA of the CDR3: TGCGCCAGCAGCCAAGGCCCAGCGGGAGTGATACCCTACGAGCAGTACTTC. As protein: CASSQGPAGVIPYEQYF.

The chain links TRBV7-8 to TRBJ2-3, with 8 bases matching TRBD2. This CDR3 is 18 amino acids long. Germline V gives CDR1 SGHVS, CDR2 FQNEAQ. V lost 7 bases, J lost 0 bases, and 15 bases stayed unmatched. The chain's CDR3 is CASISSRLAGRSTDTQYF. The CDR3 nucleotides read TGTGCCAGCATCTCCTCTCGGTTAGCGGGAAGAAGCACAGATACGCAGTATTTT.

The chain carries TRBV30 and TRBJ1-5; D is uncertain. This CDR3 is 13 amino acids long. Germline V CDR1 and CDR2: GTSNPN, SVGIG (reference sequence). The V and J ends lost 0 bases and 8 bases respectively, with 11 bases between them. DNA of the CDR3: TGTGCCTGGAGTGTAACGGGATGGGAGCCCCAGCATTTT. Translating gives CAWSVTGWEPQHF.

This clonotype showed up just a few times. The V and J genes are TRBV11-2 and TRBJ2-4; D is undetermined. From germline, CDR1 is SGHAT and CDR2 FQNNGV. The CDR3 runs 16 residues. V was shortened by 1 base and J by 0 bases, with 10 bases between the two germline ends. The CDR3 loop is CASSLATGIAKNIQYF. The CDR3 nucleotides read TGTGCCAGCAGCTTAGCGACGGGTATAGCCAAAAACATTCAGTACTTC.